The 6 T cell receptor beta chains listed next were all sequenced from one sample in a study of T cell changes during pregnancy in multiple sclerosis. The table came from immunoSEQ multiplex PCR; TCRdb's copy has only in-frame clones and leaves some out. The sample holds about 36,000 clones, around 91% seen once. Sequences were derived from CD4+ T cells from peripheral blood mononuclear cells, sampled in the second trimester of pregnancy. The receptor source for this set is a female donor in good health, enrolled as a control in a pregnancy study.

V is TRBV19 and J is TRBJ2-7, with TRBD1 matching 9 bases. Germline trimming cut 5 bases from V and 4 bases from J; bases unmatched to any gene: 9. Germline values: CDR1 LNHDA, CDR2 SQIVND (reference sequence). The length of the CDR3 is 15 residues. CDR3: CASSAPGQGLYEQYF. Written as DNA, the CDR3 is TGTGCCAGTAGTGCCCCGGGACAGGGTTTGTACGAGCAGTACTTC.

The chain recombines TRBV5-4 with TRBJ1-1; TRBD1 matches at 8 bases. The CDR3 runs to 13 residues. Germline V gene sequence: CDR1 SGHNT, CDR2 YYREEE (reference sequence). The chain's CDR3 is CVAHRGEHTEAFF. DNA of the CDR3: TGTGTCGCGCACAGGGGGGAACACACTGAAGCTTTCTTT.

The V gene is TRBV19, the J gene TRBJ1-6, with D perhaps matching TRBD1 (5 bases). Trimming removed 5 bases at V and 9 bases at J, with 17 bases between. This CDR3 region has 15 residues. Germline V gene sequence: CDR1 LNHDA, CDR2 SQIVND (reference sequence). CDR3 residues: CASSPFGTTRSPLHF. The CDR3 region has the DNA TGTGCCAGTAGTCCGTTCGGGACTACGCGTTCACCCCTCCACTTT.

The chain combines TRBV5-5 with TRBJ2-3, with D unclear. This CDR3 has 13 residues. Per germline, CDR1 SGHKS and CDR2 YYEKEE (reference sequence). V was clipped by 2 bases and J by 2 bases, with 6 bases between them. CDR3: CASSLAPTDTQYF. The DNA of the CDR3 is TGTGCCAGCAGCTTAGCGCCCACAGATACGCAGTATTTT.

The chain carries TRBV5-1 and TRBJ2-7; D is unclear. CDR1 and CDR2 from the germline V gene are SGHRS and YFSETQ. This CDR3 is 13 amino acids long. Trimming left V 3 bases short and J 0 bases short, with 7 bases between. The CDR3 here is CASSSASSYEQYF. The CDR3 bases are TGCGCCAGCAGCTCGGCTAGCTCCTACGAGCAGTACTTC.

This clone was seen a handful of times. CDR3 DNA: TGCGCCAGCAGCCTCCGACAGGGGTCGACGAACACTGAAGCTTTCTTT. As protein: CASSLRQGSTNTEAFF. The V call is TRBV5-1, the J call TRBJ1-1; 8 bases line up with TRBD1. CDR1 and CDR2 (germline): SGHRS, YFSETQ. The CDR3 contains 16 residues. V was clipped by 4 bases and J by 1 base; unmatched bases: 9.